This T cell receptor (beta chain) was retrieved from a study of CD8+ T cells in alopecia areata. Following extraction, RNA underwent reverse transcription to cDNA, which served as the sequencing template. TCRdb keeps only in-frame clones here, not all; method: immunoSEQ multiplex PCR. The sample yields about 120,000 clones, about 51% seen once. This CDR3 spans 15 amino acids. Per germline, CDR1 SQVTM and CDR2 ANQGSEA. V shed 6 bases and J shed 0 bases, with 15 bases lying between them. This clone was counted a few times. Samples from alopecia areata patients were lesional scalp punch biopsies and peripheral blood.

This receptor was taken from a human donor with alopecia areata. The specimen sequenced was NKG2D-low CD8+ T cells sorted from blood. The rearrangement uses TRBV29-1 and TRBJ2-1; D is undetermined. The CDR3 DNA reads as TGCAGCGTGACCGGGTCCAAAAACTCCTACAATGAGCAGTTCTTC. Amino acid sequence: CSVTGSKNSYNEQFF.